This T cell receptor beta chain stems from a study of cytotoxic CD8 clonotypes in ibrutinib-treated CLL. Study background: After a median roughly 12 months on treatment (6 to 36), response samples were drawn. On average, each sample had approximately 280,000 productive templates and more than 75,000 productive rearrangements.

Libraries were prepared by immunoSEQ multiplex PCR; TCRdb keeps only in-frame clonotypes and omits some of them. This sample has around 200,000 clones, with about four fifths found just once. General study findings and limits: Researchers report that baseline clonality outpaced age-matched healthy donors and tracked circulating CD8+ T-cell counts.

Of note for this clone: Its antigen remains unknown.

CDR3 size: 15 residues. V lost 2 bases and J lost 1, with 9 bases in between. Germline assignment: CDR1 SGHRS and CDR2 YFSETQ. V gene TRBV5-1 combines with J gene TRBJ2-2, with D possibly TRBD2 on 6 matching bases. The TCR comes from a human donor with chronic lymphocytic leukemia. The specimen was PBMCs, collected after 12 months of ibrutinib treatment. The CDR3 DNA sequence: TGCGCCAGCAGCTTAGGACTAATGAACACCGGGGAGCTGTTTTTT. It specifies CASSLGLMNTGELFF.